This T cell receptor beta chain is from a study of T cells after somatic rescue of genetic block. The germline gives CDR1 KGHSH, CDR2 LQKENI. Trimming shortened V by 1 base and J by 4 bases, and 13 bases separated the two germline ends. This CDR3 has 15 amino acids. Profiled with immunoSEQ multiplex PCR; TCRdb holds only in-frame clones, not every one. The sample yields tens of thousands of clones, roughly 90% seen once. V and J are TRBV18 and TRBJ1-2; TRBD1 is a possible D gene (6 bases). The sequencing input was peripheral blood mononuclear cells (PBMCs). The sequence derives from a man aged 25 to 40. CDR3 nucleotides: TGTGCCAGCTCACCACTTGGTGAGGGGGTCTATGGCTACACCTTC. This gives the protein CASSPLGEGVYGYTF.